This TCR beta chain appears in the sequencing data of a study of blood T cell repertoires in COVID-19. Study at large: T cells, B-cell-depleted T cells, or PBMCs provided the cDNA or gDNA that served as material.

The CDR3 covers 13 residues. Trimming took 3 bases from V and 5 from J, leaving 10 bases between them. Study processing details: Using reference gene primer amplification, nucleated cell counts were estimated. The assay was immunoSEQ multiplex PCR, and TCRdb's table has in-frame clones only and misses some. The D gene and trimming were derived from the DNA, and the V and J assignments and clone size from that table. Seen here are about 170,000 clones, approximately 95% observed once, and the top ten hold over 3.5%. This rearrangement joins TRBV12-3 or TRBV12-4 to TRBJ2-5; unclear D gene. This TCR came from a woman aged 45 to 65 with acute or convalescent COVID-19. The material sequenced was peripheral blood. For the CDR3, the DNA is TGTGCCAGCAGTTTCGAACGGCGGGAGACCCAGTACTTC. Protein sequence: CASSFERRETQYF.